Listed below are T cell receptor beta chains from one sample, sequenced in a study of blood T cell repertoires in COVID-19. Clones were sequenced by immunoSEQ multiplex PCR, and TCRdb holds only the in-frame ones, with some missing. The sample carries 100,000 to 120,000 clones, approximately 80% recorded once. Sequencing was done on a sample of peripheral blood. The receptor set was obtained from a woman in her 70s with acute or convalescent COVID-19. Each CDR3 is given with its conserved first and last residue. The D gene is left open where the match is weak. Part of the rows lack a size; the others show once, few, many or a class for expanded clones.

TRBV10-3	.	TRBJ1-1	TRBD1	CAIGTGGYSVTEAFF	TGTGCCATCGGGACAGGGGGCTATTCGGTTACTGAAGCTTTCTTT
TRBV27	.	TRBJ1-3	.	CASSGERFGNTIYF	TGTGCCAGCAGCGGGGAGCGATTTGGGAACACCATATATTTT
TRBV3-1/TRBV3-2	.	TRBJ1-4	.	CASSLWEGIGEKLFF	TGTGCCAGCAGCCTTTGGGAGGGGATTGGGGAAAAACTGTTTTTT
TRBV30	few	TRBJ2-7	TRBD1	CAWSPDRELSYEQYF	TGTGCCTGGAGTCCCGACAGGGAACTCTCCTACGAGCAGTACTTC
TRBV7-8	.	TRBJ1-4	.	CASSLPGGQKEKLFF	TGTGCCAGCAGCTTGCCTGGAGGTCAGAAGGAAAAACTGTTTTTT
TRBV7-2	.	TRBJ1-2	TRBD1	CASSSGQGLSGYTF	TGTGCCAGCAGCTCGGGACAGGGATTGAGTGGCTACACCTTC
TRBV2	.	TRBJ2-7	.	CASSVWGLAPYEQYF	TGTGCCAGCAGTGTTTGGGGACTCGCACCCTACGAGCAGTACTTC
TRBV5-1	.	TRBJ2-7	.	CASSLVGPGWSGVASYEQYF	TGCGCCAGCAGCTTGGTCGGCCCGGGGTGGTCGGGCGTGGCATCCTACGAGCAGTACTTC
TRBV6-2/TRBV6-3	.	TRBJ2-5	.	CASSYGRGSVETQYF	TGTGCCAGCAGTTACGGTAGGGGGTCAGTGGAGACCCAGTACTTC
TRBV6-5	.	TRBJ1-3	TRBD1	CASRMTGKAGNTIYF	TGTGCCAGCAGAATGACAGGGAAAGCTGGAAACACCATATATTTT
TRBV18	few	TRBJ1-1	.	CASSPTIAWGGTEAFF	TGTGCCAGCTCACCCACCATAGCGTGGGGAGGGACTGAAGCTTTCTTT
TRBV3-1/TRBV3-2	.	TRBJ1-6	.	CASSLTVMGSPLHF	TGTGCCAGCAGCCTGACAGTCATGGGTTCACCCCTCCACTTT
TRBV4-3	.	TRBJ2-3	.	CASSQDPTSRTDTQYF	TGCGCCAGCAGCCAAGATCCCACCTCACGGACAGATACGCAGTATTTT